This T cell receptor (beta chain) was sequenced for a study of OX40 agonist ivuxolimab in advanced cancers. Some background on the complete study: The costimulatory receptor OX40 (CD134) was targeted by ivuxolimab, a fully human IgG2 agonistic monoclonal antibody. Intravenous ivuxolimab was administered to patients every 2 weeks at six dose levels: 0.01, 0.1, 0.3, 1.5, 3 and 10 mg/kg. Among the roughly 52 dose-escalation patients, about 20 had hepatocellular carcinoma, roughly 15 melanoma, 9 renal cell carcinoma and 9 head and neck cancer. The dose-escalation cohort was 80% to 90% male with a mean age of approximately 60 years, ranging from roughly 23 to 90. Prior anti-PD-1, anti-PD-L1 or anti-CTLA-4 therapy was permitted, and roughly two fifths of dose-escalation patients had received checkpoint inhibitors. Partial responses occurred in three dose-escalation patients, of whom one had hepatocellular carcinoma and two had cutaneous melanoma. The purpose of peripheral TCRbeta sequencing was to test whether ivuxolimab changed TCR sequence diversity and led to clonal T-cell expansion. The monotherapy dose-escalation portion (N ≈ 52 patients) of the phase I ivuxolimab trial is reported in the paper. What the research found in general, with its limitations: In partial responders in the 0.1-3.0 mg/kg groups, normalized peripheral clonal expansion was found to be among the lowest, especially among CD8+ T cells. Low levels of normalized T-cell clonal expansion were also seen in some patients who did not respond. At doses of 0.1 to 3.0 mg/kg, clonal expansion of both CD4+ and CD8+ T cells in blood was seen between baseline and week 6. After ivuxolimab, CD8+ T cells had more expanded clones than CD4+ T cells on average. Antigen specificity was not determined for the clonally expanded peripheral T cells.

The V end loses 6 bases and the J end loses 1 base, and a stretch of 6 bases separates them. Spanning cysteine to phenylalanine, the CDR3 consists of 12 amino acids. CDR3 DNA is the only sequence kept; it has 36 bases, read in frame from the first base. The germline V gene sets CDR1 to MNHEY and CDR2 to SVGAGI. Based on its abundance in the sample, this clone is medium-sized (0.01 to 0.1%). Its cognate antigen has yet to be identified. No base qualities exist here, and no much larger clone lies one base off it. Patients with a history of autoimmune disease or receiving systemic immunosuppression were excluded from the trial. In every dose cohort, peripheral blood was drawn for TCR sequencing at baseline, cycle 4 day 1, and cycle 7 day 1. The samples were drawn from a first-in-human, open-label, multicenter phase I dose-escalation trial of ivuxolimab. The trial enrolled adults with locally advanced or metastatic head and neck squamous cell, hepatocellular, melanoma or renal cell carcinoma. Before TCR sequencing, CD4+ and CD8+ T cells were separately sorted from peripheral blood.

To sequence the TCRbeta CDR3 region, genomic DNA was isolated from the sorted cells. TCRbeta CDR3 regions were sequenced using the immunoSEQ Assay. The source is immuneACCESS, and TCRdb retained only in-frame sequences with V and J called. Part of the clones is not carried over; for the studies checked, unresolved V genes explain less than half of this, and the remainder is unexplained. The sample data list 25,000 to 35,000 clones, and roughly 84% of these were observed just once. 15% to 20% of the sample rests with the top ten. The specimen comprised CD4+ or CD8+ T cells sorted from blood, sampled in a trial of the OX40 agonist ivuxolimab. The V gene is TRBV6-5 and the J gene is TRBJ1-1, and the D gene may be TRBD1, 5 bases matching. This TCR was recovered from an adult with an advanced solid tumor such as melanoma, head and neck, liver or kidney cancer. Here is the DNA: TGTGCCAGCAGCCAGGGGAACACTGAAGCTTTCTTT. This codes for CASSQGNTEAFF.